This T cell receptor beta chain derives from a study of sequential checkpoint blockade in melanoma. Study-level background: After both sequences, patients received maintenance nivolumab. After nivolumab or ipilimumab alone, some 22 patients had week-13 rebiopsies. Points from the study as a whole: Rising tumor T-cell fraction and clonality meant about 30 times likelier benefit.

Repertoires were generated with immunoSEQ multiplex PCR, while TCRdb's copy carries only in-frame clones and drops some. The sample has roughly 4,600 clones, about a fifth seen once. Treatment noted: randomized to nivolumab then ipilimumab (arm A) or the reverse (arm B). DNA-damaging chemotherapy had not been given to any patient beforehand. This clone has at least ten counts. Its antigen is as yet unknown. Here the sequenced sample was tumor tissue (inferred from file names), taken from a patient given nivolumab and ipilimumab in sequence. The origin of this receptor is a human donor with melanoma.

The DNA of the CDR3 is TGTGCCAGCAGCTCCCTGGTGGGATGGACGAGCGAGCAGTACTTC. Translating it yields CASSSLVGWTSEQYF. V is TRBV11-3 and J is TRBJ2-7; D call uncertain. CDR3 length: 15 residues. Trimming shortened V by 4 bases and J by 6 bases, and 19 bases separated the two germline ends. CDR1 and CDR2 from the germline V gene are SGHNT and YENEEA.